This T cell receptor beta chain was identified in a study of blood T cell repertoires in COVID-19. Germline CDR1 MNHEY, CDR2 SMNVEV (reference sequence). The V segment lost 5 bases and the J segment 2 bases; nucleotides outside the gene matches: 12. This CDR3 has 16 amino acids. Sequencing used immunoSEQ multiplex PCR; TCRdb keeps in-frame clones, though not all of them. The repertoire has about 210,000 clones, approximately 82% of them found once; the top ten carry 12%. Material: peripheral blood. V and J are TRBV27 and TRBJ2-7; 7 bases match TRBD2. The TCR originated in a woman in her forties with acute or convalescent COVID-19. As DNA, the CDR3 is TGTGCCAGCAGTCTCCGAGCTAGCGGACCTACCTACGAGCAGTACTTC. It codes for CASSLRASGPTYEQYF.